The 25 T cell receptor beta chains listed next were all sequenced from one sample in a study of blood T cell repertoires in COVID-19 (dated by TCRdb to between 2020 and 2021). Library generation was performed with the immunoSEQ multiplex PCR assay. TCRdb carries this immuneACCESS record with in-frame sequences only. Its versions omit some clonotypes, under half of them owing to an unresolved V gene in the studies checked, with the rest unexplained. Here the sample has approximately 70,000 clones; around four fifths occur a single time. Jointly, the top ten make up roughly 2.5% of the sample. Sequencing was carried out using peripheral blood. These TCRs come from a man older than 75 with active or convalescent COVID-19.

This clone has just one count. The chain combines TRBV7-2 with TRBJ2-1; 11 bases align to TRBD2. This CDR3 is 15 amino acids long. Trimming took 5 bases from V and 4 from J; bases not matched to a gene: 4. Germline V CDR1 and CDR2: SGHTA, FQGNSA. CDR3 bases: TGTGCCAGCAGCCCACTAGCGGGGGCGTACAATGAGCAGTTCTTC. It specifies CASSPLAGAYNEQFF.

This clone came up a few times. CDR3 sequence (DNA): TGTGCCAGCAGAAAGGGACAGGGACAGAGCAATCAGCCCCAGCATTTT. Residues: CASRKGQGQSNQPQHF. The chain employs TRBV28 and TRBJ1-5, with 9 bases identical to TRBD1. The length of the CDR3 is 16 residues. The germline V gene has CDR1 MDHEN and CDR2 SYDVKM. V lost 6 bases and J lost 1; bases outside the gene matches: 7.

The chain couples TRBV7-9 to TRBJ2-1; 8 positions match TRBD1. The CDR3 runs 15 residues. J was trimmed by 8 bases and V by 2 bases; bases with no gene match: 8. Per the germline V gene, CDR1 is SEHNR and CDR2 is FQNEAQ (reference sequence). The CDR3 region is CASSLQGAQPDEQFF. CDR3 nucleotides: TGTGCCAGCAGCTTACAGGGGGCCCAACCCGATGAGCAGTTCTTC. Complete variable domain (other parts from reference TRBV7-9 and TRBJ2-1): DTGVSQNPRHKITKRGQNVTFRCDPISEHNRLYWYRQTLGQGPEFLTYFQNEAQLEKSRLLSDRFSAERPKGSFSTLEIQRTEQGDSAMYLCASSLQGAQPDEQFFGPGTRLTVL.

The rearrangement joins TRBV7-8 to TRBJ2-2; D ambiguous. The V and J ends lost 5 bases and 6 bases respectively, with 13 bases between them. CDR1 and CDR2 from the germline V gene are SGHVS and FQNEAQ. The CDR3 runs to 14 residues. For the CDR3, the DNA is TGTGCCAGCAGCCCCAATATCGGTCCCGGGGAGCTGTTTTTT. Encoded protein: CASSPNIGPGELFF. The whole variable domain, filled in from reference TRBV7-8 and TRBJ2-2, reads GAGVSQSPRYKVAKRGQDVALRCDPISGHVSLFWYQQALGQGPEFLTYFQNEAQLDKSGLPSDRFFAERPEGSVSTLKIQRTQQEDSAVYLCASSPNIGPGELFFGEGSRLTVL.

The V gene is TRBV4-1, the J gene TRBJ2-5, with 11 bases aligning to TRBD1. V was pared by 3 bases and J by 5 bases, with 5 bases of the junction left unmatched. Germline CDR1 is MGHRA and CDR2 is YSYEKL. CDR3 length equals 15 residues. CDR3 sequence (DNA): TGCGCCAGCAGCCAGGACAGGGGGCGGTGGGAGACCCAGTACTTC. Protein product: CASSQDRGRWETQYF.

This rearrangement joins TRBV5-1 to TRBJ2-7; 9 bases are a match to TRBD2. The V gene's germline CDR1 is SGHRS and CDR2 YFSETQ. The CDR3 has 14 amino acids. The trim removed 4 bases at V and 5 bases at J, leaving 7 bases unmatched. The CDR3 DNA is TGCGCCAGCAGCAGTAGCGGGAGCTGGAACGAGCAGTACTTC. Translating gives CASSSSGSWNEQYF.

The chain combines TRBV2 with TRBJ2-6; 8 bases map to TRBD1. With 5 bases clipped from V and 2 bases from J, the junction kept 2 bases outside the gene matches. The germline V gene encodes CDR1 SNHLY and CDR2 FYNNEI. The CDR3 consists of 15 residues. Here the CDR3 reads CASSSQGAGANVLTF. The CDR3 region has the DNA TGTGCCAGCAGTTCACAGGGGGCTGGGGCCAACGTCCTGACTTTC.

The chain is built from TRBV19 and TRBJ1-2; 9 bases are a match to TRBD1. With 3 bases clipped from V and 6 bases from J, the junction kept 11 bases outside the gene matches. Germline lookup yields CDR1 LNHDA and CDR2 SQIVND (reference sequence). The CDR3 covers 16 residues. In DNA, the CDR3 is TGTGCCAGTAGTATTATTTTCGACAGGGGGACGAATGGCTACACCTTC. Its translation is CASSIIFDRGTNGYTF. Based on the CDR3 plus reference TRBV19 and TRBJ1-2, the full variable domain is DGGITQSPKYLFRKEGQNVTLSCEQNLNHDAMYWYRQDPGQGLRLIYYSQIVNDFQKGDIAEGYSVSREKKESFPLTVTSAQKNPTAFYLCASSIIFDRGTNGYTFGSGTRLTVV.

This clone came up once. Written as DNA, the CDR3 is TGTGCCAGCAGAAGAATTGGGGCCCCGGGACAGCAAGATACCGAGCAGTACTTC. As protein: CASRRIGAPGQQDTEQYF. The rearrangement uses TRBV27 and TRBJ2-7; TRBD1 matches 7 bases. CDR3 length equals 18 residues. V lost 6 bases and J lost 6; bases outside the gene matches: 23. CDR1 and CDR2 (germline): MNHEY, SMNVEV (reference sequence).

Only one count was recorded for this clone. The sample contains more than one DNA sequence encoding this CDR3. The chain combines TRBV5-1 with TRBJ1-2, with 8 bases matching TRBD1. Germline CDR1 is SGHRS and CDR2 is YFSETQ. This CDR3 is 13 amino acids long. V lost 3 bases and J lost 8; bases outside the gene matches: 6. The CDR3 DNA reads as TGCGCCAGCAGCTCAGGACAGGGTGGAGGCTACACCTTC. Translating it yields CASSSGQGGGYTF.

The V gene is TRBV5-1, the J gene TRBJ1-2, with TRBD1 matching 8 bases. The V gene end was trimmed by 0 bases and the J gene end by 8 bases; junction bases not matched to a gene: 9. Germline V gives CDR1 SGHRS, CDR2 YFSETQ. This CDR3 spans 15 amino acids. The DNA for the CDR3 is TGCGCCAGCAGCTTGGTTTCGCAGGGGGCTGTGGGCTACACCTTC. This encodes CASSLVSQGAVGYTF. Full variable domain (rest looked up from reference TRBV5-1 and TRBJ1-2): KAGVTQTPRYLIKTRGQQVTLSCSPISGHRSVSWYQQTPGQGLQFLFEYFSETQRNKGNFPGRFSGRQFSNSRSEMNVSTLELGDSALYLCASSLVSQGAVGYTFGSGTRLTVV.

The CDR3 sequence is CASSSGQGRSNVLTF. CDR3 sequence (DNA): TGTGCCAGCAGCTCCGGACAGGGGAGGTCCAACGTCCTGACTTTC. The chain recombines TRBV7-2 with TRBJ2-6; 9 nucleotides line up with TRBD1. The CDR3 runs to 15 residues. Germline CDR1 reads SGHTA; CDR2 reads FQGNSA. Trimming at V came to 4 bases and at J to 8 bases, leaving 6 bases not matched to a gene. Looking up the rest from reference TRBV7-2 and TRBJ2-6 gives the full variable domain: GAGVSQSPSNKVTEKGKDVELRCDPISGHTALYWYRQSLGQGLEFLIYFQGNSAPDKSGLPSDRFSAERTGGSVSTLTIQRTQQEDSAVYLCASSSGQGRSNVLTFGAGSRLTVL.

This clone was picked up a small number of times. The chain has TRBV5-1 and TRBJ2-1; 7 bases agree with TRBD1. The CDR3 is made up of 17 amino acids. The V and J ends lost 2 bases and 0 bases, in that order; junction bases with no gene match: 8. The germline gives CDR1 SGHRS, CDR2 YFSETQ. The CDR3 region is CASSLRPRQGSYNEQFF. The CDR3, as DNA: TGCGCCAGCAGCTTACGCCCAAGACAGGGCTCCTACAATGAGCAGTTCTTC.

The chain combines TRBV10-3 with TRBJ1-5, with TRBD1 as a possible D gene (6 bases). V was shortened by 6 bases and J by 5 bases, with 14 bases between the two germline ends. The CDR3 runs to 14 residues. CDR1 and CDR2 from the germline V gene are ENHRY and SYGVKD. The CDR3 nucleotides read TGTGCCATCAGCACCGGGACAACGGATCAGCCCCAGCATTTT. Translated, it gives CAISTGTTDQPQHF.

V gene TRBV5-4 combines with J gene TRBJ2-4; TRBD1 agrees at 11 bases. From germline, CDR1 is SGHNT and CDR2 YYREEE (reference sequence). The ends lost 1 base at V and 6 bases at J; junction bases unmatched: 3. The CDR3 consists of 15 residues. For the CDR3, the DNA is TGTGCCAGCAGCTTGCCGGGGACAGGGGGAAACATTCAGTACTTC. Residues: CASSLPGTGGNIQYF.

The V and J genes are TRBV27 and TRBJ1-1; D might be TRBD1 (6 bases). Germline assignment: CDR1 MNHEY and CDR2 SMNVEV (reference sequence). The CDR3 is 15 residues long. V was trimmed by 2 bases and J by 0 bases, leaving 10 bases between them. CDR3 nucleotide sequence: TGTGCCAGCAGTTTAAATGGACAGCTGAACACTGAAGCTTTCTTT. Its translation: CASSLNGQLNTEAFF.

CDR3 coding DNA: TGTGCCAGTAGTAATAGCGGGAGCTACGAGCAGTACTTC. It yields the protein CASSNSGSYEQYF. This rearrangement joins TRBV19 to TRBJ2-7, with 9 bases aligning to TRBD2. CDR3 length equals 13 residues. The ends lost 4 bases at V and 3 bases at J; junction bases unmatched: 1. Germline CDR1 LNHDA, CDR2 SQIVND (reference sequence).

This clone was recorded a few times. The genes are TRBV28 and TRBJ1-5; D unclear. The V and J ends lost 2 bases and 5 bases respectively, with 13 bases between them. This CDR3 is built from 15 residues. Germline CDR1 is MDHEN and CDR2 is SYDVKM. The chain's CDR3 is CASSLSVRGYQPQHF. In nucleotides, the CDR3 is TGTGCCAGCAGTTTAAGCGTCCGGGGTTATCAGCCCCAGCATTTT.

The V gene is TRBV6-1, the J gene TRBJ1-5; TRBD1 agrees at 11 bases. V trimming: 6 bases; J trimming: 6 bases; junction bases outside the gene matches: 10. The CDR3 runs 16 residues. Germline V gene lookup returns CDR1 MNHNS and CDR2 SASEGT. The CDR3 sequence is CASREWRTGGFQPQHF. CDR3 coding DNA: TGTGCCAGCAGAGAATGGAGGACAGGGGGCTTTCAGCCCCAGCATTTT.

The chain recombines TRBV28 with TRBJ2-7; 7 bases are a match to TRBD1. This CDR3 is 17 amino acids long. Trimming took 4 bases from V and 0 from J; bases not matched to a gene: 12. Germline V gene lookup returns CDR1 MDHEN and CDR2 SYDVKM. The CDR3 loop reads CASSSPPGQSSSYEQYF. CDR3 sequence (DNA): TGTGCCAGCAGTTCCCCCCCGGGACAGTCTTCCTCCTACGAGCAGTACTTC.

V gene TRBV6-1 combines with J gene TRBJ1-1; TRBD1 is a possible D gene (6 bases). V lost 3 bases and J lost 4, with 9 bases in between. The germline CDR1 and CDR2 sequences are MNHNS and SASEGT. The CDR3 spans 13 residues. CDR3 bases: TGTGCCAGCAGTGAGACAGGTACCACTGAAGCTTTCTTT. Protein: CASSETGTTEAFF.

CDR3 in amino acids: CASSLVGGTNTGELFF. CDR3 DNA sequence: TGCGCCAGCAGCCTTGTAGGGGGAACTAACACCGGGGAGCTGTTTTTT. The chain carries TRBV5-1 and TRBJ2-2, with D tentatively TRBD1 (6 bases). The ends were cut back, 4 bases at V and 2 bases at J, with 15 bases in the middle. Germline-derived CDR1 and CDR2 are SGHRS and YFSETQ. This CDR3 is built from 16 residues.

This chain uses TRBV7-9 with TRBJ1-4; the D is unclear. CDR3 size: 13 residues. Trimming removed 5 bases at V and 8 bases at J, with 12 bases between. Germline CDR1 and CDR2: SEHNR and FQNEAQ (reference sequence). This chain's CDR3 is CASSPSGQEKLFF. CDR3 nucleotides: TGTGCCAGCAGCCCGAGTGGGCAGGAAAAACTGTTTTTT.

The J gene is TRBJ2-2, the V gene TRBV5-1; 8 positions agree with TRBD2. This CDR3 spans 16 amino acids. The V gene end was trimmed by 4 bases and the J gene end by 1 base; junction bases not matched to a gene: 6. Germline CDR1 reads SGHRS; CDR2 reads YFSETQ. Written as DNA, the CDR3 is TGCGCCAGCAGCGGGAGGGGGACTAGGAACACCGGGGAGCTGTTTTTT. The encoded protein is CASSGRGTRNTGELFF. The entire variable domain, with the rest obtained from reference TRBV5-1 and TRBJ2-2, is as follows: KAGVTQTPRYLIKTRGQQVTLSCSPISGHRSVSWYQQTPGQGLQFLFEYFSETQRNKGNFPGRFSGRQFSNSRSEMNVSTLELGDSALYLCASSGRGTRNTGELFFGEGSRLTVL.

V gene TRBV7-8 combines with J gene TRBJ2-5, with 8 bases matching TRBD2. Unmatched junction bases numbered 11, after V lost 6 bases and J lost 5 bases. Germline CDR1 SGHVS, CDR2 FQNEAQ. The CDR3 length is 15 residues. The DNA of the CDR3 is TGTGCCAGCAGTTCACCGGGACTAGGGTGGGAGACCCAGTACTTC. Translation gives CASSSPGLGWETQYF.